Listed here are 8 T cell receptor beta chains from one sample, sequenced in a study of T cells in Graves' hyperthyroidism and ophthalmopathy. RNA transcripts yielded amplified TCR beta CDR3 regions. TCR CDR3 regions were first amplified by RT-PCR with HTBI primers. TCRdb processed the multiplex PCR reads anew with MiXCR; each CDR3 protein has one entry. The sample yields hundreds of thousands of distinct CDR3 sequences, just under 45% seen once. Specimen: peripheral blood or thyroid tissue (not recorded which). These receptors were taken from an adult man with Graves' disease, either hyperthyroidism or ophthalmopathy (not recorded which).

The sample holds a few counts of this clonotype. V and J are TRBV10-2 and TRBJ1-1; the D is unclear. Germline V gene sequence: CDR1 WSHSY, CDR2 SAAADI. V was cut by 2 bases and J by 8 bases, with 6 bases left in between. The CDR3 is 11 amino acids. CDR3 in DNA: TGCGCCAGCAGTGAGGTGCAAGAAGCTTTCTTT. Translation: CASSEVQEAFF.

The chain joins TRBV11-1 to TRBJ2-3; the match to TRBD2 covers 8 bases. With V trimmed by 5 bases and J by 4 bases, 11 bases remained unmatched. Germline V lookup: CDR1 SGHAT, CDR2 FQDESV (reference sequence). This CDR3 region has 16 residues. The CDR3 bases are TGTGCCAGCAGCCTACCGGCGGGGGGATTGGCAGATACGCAGTATTTT. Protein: CASSLPAGGLADTQYF. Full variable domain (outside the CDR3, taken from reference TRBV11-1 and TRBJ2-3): EAEVAQSPRYKITEKSQAVAFWCDPISGHATLYWYRQILGQGPELLVQFQDESVVDDSQLPKDRFSAERLKGVDSTLKIQPAELGDSAMYLCASSLPAGGLADTQYFGPGTRLTVL.

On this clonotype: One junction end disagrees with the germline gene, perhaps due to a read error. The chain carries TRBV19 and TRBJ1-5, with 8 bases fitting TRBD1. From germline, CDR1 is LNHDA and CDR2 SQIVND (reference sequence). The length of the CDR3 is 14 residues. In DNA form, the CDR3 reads TGTGCCAGCCACCAAGGACAGGGAGGGCATCCTTCGGATTTT. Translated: CASHQGQGGHPSDF.

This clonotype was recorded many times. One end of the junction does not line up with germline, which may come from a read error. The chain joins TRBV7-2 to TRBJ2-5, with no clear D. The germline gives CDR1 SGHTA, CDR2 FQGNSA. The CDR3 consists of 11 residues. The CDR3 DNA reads TGTGCCAGCAGCACCCAACTGGGCCAACACTTC. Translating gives CASSTQLGQHF.

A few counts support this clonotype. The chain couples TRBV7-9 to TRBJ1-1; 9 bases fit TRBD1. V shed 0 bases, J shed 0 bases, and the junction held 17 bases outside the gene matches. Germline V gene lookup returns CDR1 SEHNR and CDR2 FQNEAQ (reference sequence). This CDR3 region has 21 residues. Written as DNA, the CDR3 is TGTGCCAGCAGCTTAGCCGGAGGCCGGCCGGGACAGGGCGTCATGAACACTGAAGCTTTCTTT. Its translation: CASSLAGGRPGQGVMNTEAFF. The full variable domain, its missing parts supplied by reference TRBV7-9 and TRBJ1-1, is DTGVSQNPRHKITKRGQNVTFRCDPISEHNRLYWYRQTLGQGPEFLTYFQNEAQLEKSRLLSDRFSAERPKGSFSTLEIQRTEQGDSAMYLCASSLAGGRPGQGVMNTEAFFGQGTRLTVV.

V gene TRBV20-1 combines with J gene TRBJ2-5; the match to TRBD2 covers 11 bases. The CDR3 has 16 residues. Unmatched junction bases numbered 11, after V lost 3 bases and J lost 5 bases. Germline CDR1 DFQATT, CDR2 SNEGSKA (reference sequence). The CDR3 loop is CSASRLAGGREETQYF. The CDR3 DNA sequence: TGCAGTGCTAGTCGTTTAGCGGGAGGGAGGGAGGAGACCCAGTACTTC.

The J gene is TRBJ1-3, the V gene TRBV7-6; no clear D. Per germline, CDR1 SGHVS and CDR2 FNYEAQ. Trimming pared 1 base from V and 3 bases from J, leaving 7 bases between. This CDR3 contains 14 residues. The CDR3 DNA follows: TGTGCCAGCAGCTTAGGAGGCTATGGAAACACCATATATTTT. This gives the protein CASSLGGYGNTIYF.

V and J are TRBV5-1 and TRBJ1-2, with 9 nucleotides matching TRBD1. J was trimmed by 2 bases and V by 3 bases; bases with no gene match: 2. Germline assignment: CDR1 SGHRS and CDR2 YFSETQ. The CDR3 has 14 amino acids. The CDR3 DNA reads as TGCGCCAGCAGCTACAGGGGGCGAAACTATGGCTACACCTTC. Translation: CASSYRGRNYGYTF.